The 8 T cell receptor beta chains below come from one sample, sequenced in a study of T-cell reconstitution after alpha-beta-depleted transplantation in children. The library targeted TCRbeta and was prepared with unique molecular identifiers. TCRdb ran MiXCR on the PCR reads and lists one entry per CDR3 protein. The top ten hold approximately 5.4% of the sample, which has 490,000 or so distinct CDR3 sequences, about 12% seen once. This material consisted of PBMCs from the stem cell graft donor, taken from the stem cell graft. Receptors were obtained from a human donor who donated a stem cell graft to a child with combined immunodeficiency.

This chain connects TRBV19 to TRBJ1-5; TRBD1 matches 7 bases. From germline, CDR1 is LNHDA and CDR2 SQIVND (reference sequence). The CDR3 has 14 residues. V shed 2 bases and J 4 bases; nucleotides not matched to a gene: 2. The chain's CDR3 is CASSIHRGNQPQHF. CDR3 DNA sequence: TGTGCCAGTAGTATACACAGGGGTAATCAGCCCCAGCATTTT.

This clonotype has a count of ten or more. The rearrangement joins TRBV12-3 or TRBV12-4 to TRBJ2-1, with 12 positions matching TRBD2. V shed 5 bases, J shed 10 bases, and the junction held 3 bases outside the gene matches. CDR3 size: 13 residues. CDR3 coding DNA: TGTGCCAGCAGTCCGACTAGCGGGGGAGAGCAGTTCTTC. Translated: CASSPTSGGEQFF.

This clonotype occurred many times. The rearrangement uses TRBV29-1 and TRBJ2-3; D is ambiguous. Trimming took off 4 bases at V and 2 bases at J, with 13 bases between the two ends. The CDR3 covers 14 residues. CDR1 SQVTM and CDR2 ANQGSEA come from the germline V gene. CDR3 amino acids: CSVVQVTATDTQYF. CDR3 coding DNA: TGCAGCGTTGTTCAGGTTACAGCCACAGATACGCAGTATTTT.

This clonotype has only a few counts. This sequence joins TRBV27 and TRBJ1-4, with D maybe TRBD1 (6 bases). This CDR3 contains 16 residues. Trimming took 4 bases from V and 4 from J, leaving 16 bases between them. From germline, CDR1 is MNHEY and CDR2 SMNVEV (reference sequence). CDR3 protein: CASSSSPTGDNEKLFF. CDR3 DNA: TGTGCCAGCAGTTCTTCACCGACAGGAGATAATGAAAAACTGTTTTTT.

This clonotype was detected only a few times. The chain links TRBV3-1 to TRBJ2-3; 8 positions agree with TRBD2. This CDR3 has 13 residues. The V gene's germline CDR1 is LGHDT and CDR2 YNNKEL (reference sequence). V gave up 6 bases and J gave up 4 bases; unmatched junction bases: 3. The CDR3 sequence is CASSEAGADTQYF. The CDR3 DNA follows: TGTGCCAGCAGTGAAGCGGGAGCAGATACGCAGTATTTT.

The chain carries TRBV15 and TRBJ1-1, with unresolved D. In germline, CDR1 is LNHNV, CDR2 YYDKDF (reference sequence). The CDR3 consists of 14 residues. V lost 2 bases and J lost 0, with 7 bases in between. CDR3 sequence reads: CATSRRTVNTEAFF. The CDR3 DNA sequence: TGTGCCACCAGCAGAAGAACAGTGAACACTGAAGCTTTCTTT.

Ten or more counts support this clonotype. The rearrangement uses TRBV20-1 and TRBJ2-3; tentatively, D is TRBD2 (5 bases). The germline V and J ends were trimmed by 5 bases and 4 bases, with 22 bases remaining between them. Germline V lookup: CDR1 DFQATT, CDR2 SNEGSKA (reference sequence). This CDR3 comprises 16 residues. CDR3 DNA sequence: TGCAGTGCTCCAGCCGGGGAGCCTGTAGGAGCAGATACGCAGTATTTT. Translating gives CSAPAGEPVGADTQYF.

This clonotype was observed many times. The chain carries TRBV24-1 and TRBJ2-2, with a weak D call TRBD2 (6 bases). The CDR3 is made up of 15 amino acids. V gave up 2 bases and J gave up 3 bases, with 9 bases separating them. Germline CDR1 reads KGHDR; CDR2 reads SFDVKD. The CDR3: CATSDSWRDTGELFF. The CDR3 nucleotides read TGTGCCACCAGTGATTCTTGGAGGGACACCGGGGAGCTGTTTTTT.